The 25 T cell receptor beta chains in this list originate from one sample, sequenced in a study of human T cells and chemical hapten exposure. TCRdb reprocessed the RACE reads with MiXCR, giving one entry per CDR3 protein. In the table there are around 130,000 distinct CDR3 sequences, about 10% of which are singletons. The time point was: patch test 3, about 24 weeks after DPC sensitization. Treatment given: therapeutic diphenylcyclopropenone sensitization with weekly scalp DPC. The material sequenced was whole blood, taken in connection with sensitization to the hapten diphenylcyclopropenone (DPC). The receptors come from a woman aged 45-59 years with alopecia areata. Some clones in this sample may be carry-over from other donors' samples.

This clonotype was seen a handful of times. The J gene is TRBJ2-3, the V gene TRBV5-1; unclear D gene. Germline values: CDR1 SGHRS, CDR2 YFSETQ. The CDR3 length is 15 residues. The germline V and J ends were trimmed by 4 bases and 1 base, with 13 bases remaining between them. The CDR3 sequence: CASSPLDPGTDTQYF. In DNA form, the CDR3 reads TGCGCCAGCAGCCCCCTAGATCCCGGCACAGATACGCAGTATTTT.

For this clonotype: Mismatch with germline at one junction end may stem from a read error. The chain joins TRBV7-8 to TRBJ1-5; 9 nucleotides align to TRBD1. Germline loops: CDR1 SGHVS, CDR2 FQNEAQ. The CDR3 consists of 17 residues. CDR3 DNA: TGTGCCAGCAGCTTAGCCGGGACAGGGCTGGGCAACCAGCCCCAGCATTTT. Its translation: CASSLAGTGLGNQPQHF.

This clonotype was counted between two and nine times. The chain links TRBV7-9 to TRBJ2-5; 9 bases map to TRBD2. The CDR3 is made up of 15 amino acids. Per germline, CDR1 SEHNR and CDR2 FQNEAQ (reference sequence). CDR3 residues: CVTRGRGGPQETQYF. CDR3 DNA sequence: TGTGTGACCCGAGGGCGGGGGGGCCCCCAAGAGACCCAGTACTTC.

This clonotype appeared a few times. The rearrangement uses TRBV6-5 and TRBJ1-1; possible D gene TRBD1, 6 bases. The V end lost 0 bases, the J end lost 2 bases, and 13 bases lay between the germline ends. Germline values: CDR1 MNHEY, CDR2 SVGAGI. The CDR3 contains 16 residues. CDR3 amino acids: CASSYSPTGLNTEAFF. The CDR3 DNA sequence: TGTGCCAGCAGTTACTCTCCGACAGGCCTCAACACTGAAGCTTTCTTT.

This chain joins TRBV20-1 and TRBJ1-2; D may be TRBD1 (6 bases). The length of the CDR3 is 12 residues. Trimming shortened V by 6 bases and J by 8 bases, and 16 bases separated the two germline ends. Germline V gives CDR1 DFQATT, CDR2 SNEGSKA (reference sequence). The DNA for the CDR3 is TGCAGTGCCAAGACGACAGGAAGGGGCTACACCTTC. This translates into CSAKTTGRGYTF.

V usage is TRBV3-1 and J usage is TRBJ2-1; D uncertain. The length of the CDR3 is 14 residues. Germline V gives CDR1 LGHDT, CDR2 YNNKEL (reference sequence). V gave up 1 base and J gave up 7 bases, with 11 bases separating them. The CDR3 nucleotides read TGTGCCAGCAGCCAAGCCGAAGGCTGGAATGAGCAGTTCTTC. It encodes CASSQAEGWNEQFF.

This clonotype was detected only a few times. This rearrangement joins TRBV15 to TRBJ1-5, with TRBD1 matching over 8 bases. The V gene's germline CDR1 is LNHNV and CDR2 YYDKDF (reference sequence). V was pared by 3 bases and J by 2 bases, with 9 bases of the junction left unmatched. CDR3 length: 17 amino acids. The CDR3 loop reads CATSSAQGARGNQPQHF. As DNA, the CDR3 is TGTGCCACCAGCAGCGCTCAGGGGGCACGAGGCAATCAGCCCCAGCATTTT.

Ten or more counts support this clonotype. The rearrangement links TRBV5-1 to TRBJ2-7, with D perhaps TRBD1 (6 bases). Germline CDR1 and CDR2: SGHRS and YFSETQ. The V end lost 3 bases, the J end lost 2 bases, and 12 bases lay between the germline ends. The CDR3 totals 14 residues. The CDR3: CASSSYREPYEQYF. The CDR3 DNA reads TGCGCCAGCAGCTCCTACAGGGAACCCTACGAGCAGTACTTC.

This clonotype was counted many times. The chain combines TRBV10-3 with TRBJ2-5; either TRBD1 or TRBD2 may supply D (5 bases each). This CDR3 spans 13 amino acids. Trimming took off 4 bases at V and 1 base at J, with 7 bases between the two ends. The germline V gene has CDR1 ENHRY and CDR2 SYGVKD. The CDR3 bases are TGTGCCATCAGTGGGGGACCCCAAGAGACCCAGTACTTC. This codes for CAISGGPQETQYF.

There are a few counts of this clonotype. This chain uses TRBV18 with TRBJ2-3, with D hard to call. V lost 0 bases and J lost 6, with 16 bases in between. CDR1 KGHSH and CDR2 LQKENI come from the germline V gene. The CDR3 covers 16 residues. DNA of the CDR3: TGTGCCAGCTCACCACCGAGCAGTGGTGCACACGATACGCAGTATTTT. Protein sequence: CASSPPSSGAHDTQYF.

The chain carries TRBV29-1 and TRBJ2-2; 7 bases are shared with TRBD1. This CDR3 comprises 14 residues. Germline trimming cut 6 bases from V and 2 bases from J; bases unmatched to any gene: 6. In germline, CDR1 is SQVTM, CDR2 ANQGSEA. The CDR3 DNA follows: TGCAGCGTCGCTAGGACAGGAAACACCGGGGAGCTGTTTTTT. Translating it yields CSVARTGNTGELFF.

This chain links TRBV30 with TRBJ1-4; perhaps TRBD1 as D (5 bases). There are 15 residues in the CDR3. V was shortened by 2 bases and J by 3 bases, with 13 bases between the two germline ends. CDR1 GTSNPN and CDR2 SVGIG come from the germline V gene (reference sequence). CDR3: CAWSPRTYPNEKLFF. As DNA, the CDR3 is TGTGCCTGGAGTCCCAGGACATACCCTAATGAAAAACTGTTTTTT.

This clonotype showed up just a few times. V usage is TRBV6-2 or TRBV6-3 and J usage is TRBJ2-2; no definite D call. In germline, CDR1 is MNHEY, CDR2 SVGEGT. This CDR3 spans 12 amino acids. The CDR3 region has the DNA TGTGCAAGCCGGGCGATCACCGGGGAGCTGTTTTTT. Encoded protein: CASRAITGELFF.

The chain recombines TRBV3-1 with TRBJ1-4; 10 positions match TRBD1. CDR1 and CDR2 (germline): LGHDT, YNNKEL (reference sequence). V lost 1 base to trimming and J lost 6 bases; unmatched junction nucleotides: 8. The CDR3 sequence is 17 residues long. In nucleotides, the CDR3 is TGTGCCAGCAGCCAAGGGGTTCTCGGGACAGGGGATGAAAAACTGTTTTTT. It translates to CASSQGVLGTGDEKLFF.

This clonotype showed up just a few times. J is TRBJ1-1 and V is TRBV6-5; 10 nucleotides match TRBD1. Germline CDR1 and CDR2: MNHEY and SVGAGI. V shed 5 bases, J shed 0 bases, and the junction held 9 bases outside the gene matches. The CDR3 sequence is 17 residues long. The CDR3 reads CASSPGTGVLMNTEAFF. Here the CDR3 DNA reads TGTGCCAGCAGTCCCGGGACAGGGGTGCTGATGAACACTGAAGCTTTCTTT.

The rearrangement joins TRBV21-1 to TRBJ2-4; the table's D call TRBD2 went unverified against the DNA. TRBV21-1 is labeled a pseudogene. The length of the CDR3 is 15 residues. CDR3 loop: CASSKRVLAGGPQYF. In DNA form, the CDR3 reads TGTGCCAGCAGCAAACGGGTACTAGCGGGGGGCCCACAGTACTTC.

The rearrangement links TRBV5-1 to TRBJ2-3, with D possibly being TRBD1 (6 bases). Germline V gives CDR1 SGHRS, CDR2 YFSETQ. Trimming stripped 4 bases from V and 1 base from J, with 7 bases between. The CDR3 consists of 13 residues. DNA for the CDR3: TGCGCCAGCAGCCGACAGGGCACAGATACGCAGTATTTT. The encoded protein is CASSRQGTDTQYF.

In its sample, this clonotype was seen a few times. V is TRBV9 and J is TRBJ2-6; possible D gene TRBD1, 6 bases. CDR3 length equals 18 residues. V was trimmed by 0 bases and J by 4 bases, leaving 17 bases between them. From germline, CDR1 is SGDLS and CDR2 YYNGEE. The CDR3 region is CASSVGSGAAGGANVLTF. DNA for the CDR3: TGTGCCAGCAGCGTAGGATCAGGGGCGGCCGGGGGGGCCAACGTCCTGACTTTC.

This clonotype was counted a few times. The J gene is TRBJ2-3, the V gene TRBV7-2; the match to TRBD2 covers 8 bases. The CDR3 has 15 amino acids. J was trimmed by 2 bases and V by 5 bases; bases with no gene match: 6. Germline values: CDR1 SGHTA, CDR2 FQGNSA. CDR3 amino acids: CASSRSGDPTDTQYF. CDR3 sequence (DNA): TGTGCCAGCAGCCGTAGCGGGGACCCCACAGATACGCAGTATTTT.

In its sample, this clonotype was seen many times. The chain employs TRBV20-1 and TRBJ2-3, with D possibly being TRBD1 (7 bases). Trimming shortened V by 3 bases and J by 3 bases, and 13 bases separated the two germline ends. There are 14 residues in the CDR3. Germline V gene data show CDR1 as DFQATT and CDR2 as SNEGSKA (reference sequence). The CDR3 nucleotides are TGCAGTGCTAGGCGGGCAGGGGGGACAGATACGCAGTATTTT. It specifies CSARRAGGTDTQYF.

This clonotype came up a few times. The V and J genes are TRBV11-2 and TRBJ2-1; D not resolved. CDR3 size: 13 residues. V was clipped by 3 bases and J by 6 bases, with 9 bases between them. Germline values: CDR1 SGHAT, CDR2 FQNNGV. The CDR3 reads CASSLGIGNEQFF. The CDR3 nucleotides are TGTGCCAGCAGCTTGGGAATAGGCAATGAGCAGTTCTTC.

The table lists this clonotype with a few counts. The rearrangement links TRBV11-2 to TRBJ2-7, with 7 bases fitting TRBD2. This CDR3 spans 15 amino acids. Trimming took 1 base from V and 2 from J; bases not matched to a gene: 5. Germline values: CDR1 SGHAT, CDR2 FQNNGV. DNA for the CDR3: TGTGCCAGCAGCTTAGCGGCTAGCGGTCCCTACGAGCAGTACTTC. Its translation is CASSLAASGPYEQYF.

The sample holds many counts of this clonotype. V and J are TRBV6-2 or TRBV6-3 and TRBJ2-3; weak D call: TRBD2 (5 bases). The CDR3 totals 13 residues. Between the trimmed V and J ends, which lost 4 bases and 5 bases, there was a span of 10 bases. CDR1 MNHEY and CDR2 SVGEGT come from the germline V gene. CDR3 amino acids: CASSSPREDTQYF. Here the CDR3 DNA reads TGTGCCAGCAGTTCCCCGAGGGAAGATACGCAGTATTTT.

This clonotype was detected a few times. V and J are TRBV28 and TRBJ1-3; D is possibly TRBD1 (5 bases). Trimming left V 5 bases short and J 0 bases short, with 17 bases between. The germline CDR1 and CDR2 sequences are MDHEN and SYDVKM. The CDR3 spans 17 residues. The CDR3 nucleotides read TGTGCCAGCAGTCCATGGGACTCCTCGAGCTCTGGAAACACCATATATTTT. Translation: CASSPWDSSSSGNTIYF.

This clonotype was picked up a small number of times. The gene calls are TRBV12-3 or TRBV12-4 and TRBJ2-5; D unclear. The CDR3 has 11 residues. Trimming took 8 bases from V and 5 from J, leaving 9 bases between them. DNA for the CDR3: TGTGCCAGCGCTGGCTCGGAGACCCAGTACTTC. Protein: CASAGSETQYF.